What follows is one TCR beta chain and its context. Its target is unknown. At one of its ends the junction is not consistent with the germline gene, which may arise from a read error. Profiling relied on immunoSEQ multiplex PCR, and the TCRdb table lists in-frame clones only, not all of them. Of about 68,000 clones listed, roughly 85% are singletons. This entry comes from a study of radiotherapy plus CTLA-4 blockade in lung cancer. Lung cancer patients with chemo-refractory metastatic non-small-cell disease were given focal radiation plus CTLA-4 blockade with ipilimumab. Whole-study results and caveats: Early clone dynamics of blood T cells, plus interferon-beta, reportedly predicted response best. Blood-borne expansion of tumor-derived TCR clones followed radiotherapy plus ipilimumab.

CDR1 SGHNT and CDR2 YENEEA come from the germline V gene. The CDR3 is made up of 15 amino acids. Source: peripheral blood, taken from a patient treated with radiotherapy plus ipilimumab. The rearrangement links TRBV11-3 to TRBJ2-1, with 11 bases lining up with TRBD2. The source of this sequence is a human donor with non-small cell lung cancer who had a complete response to radiotherapy plus ipilimumab. Written as DNA, the CDR3 is TGTGCCAGCAGCTTAGGACTAGCGGGATACAGTGAGCAGTTCTTC. The encoded protein is CASSLGLAGYSEQFF.